The rows below give T cell receptor beta chains drawn from one sample of a study of blood T cell repertoires in COVID-19. The protocol was immunoSEQ multiplex PCR, while the TCRdb copy is restricted to in-frame clones and leaves out a portion. Altogether 75,000 to 95,000 clones are present, 85% to 90% being singletons, with the ten largest covering approximately 2.5%. The sequencing input was peripheral blood. These receptor sequences come from a human donor in a cohort sampled during active COVID-19. Each CDR3 is given with its conserved first and last residue. Fields, in order: D gene, J gene, V gene, clone size, CDR3 DNA, CDR3 protein. The D gene is left open where the match is weak. Clone size, where shown, is once, few, many, or a class for clones that have expanded.

D: .
J: TRBJ2-3
V: TRBV13
size: .
DNA: TGTGCCAGCAGCTTAGGTGGGGGGGCCGCAGATACGCAGTATTTT
CDR3: CASSLGGGAADTQYF

D: TRBD2
J: TRBJ2-3
V: TRBV5-1
size: .
DNA: TGCGCCAGCAGGAGGGGCCAACTAGCGTGGGACACAGATACGCAGTATTTT
CDR3: CASRRGQLAWDTDTQYF

D: TRBD2
J: TRBJ2-5
V: TRBV24-1
size: .
DNA: TGTGCCACCAGTGATTCCGTTAGCGGGGGTGAGACCCAGTACTTC
CDR3: CATSDSVSGGETQYF

D: TRBD1
J: TRBJ2-1
V: TRBV24-1
size: .
DNA: TGTGCCACCAGTGATACGATAGCCGGGACAGACAATGAGCAGTTCTTC
CDR3: CATSDTIAGTDNEQFF

D: TRBD1
J: TRBJ2-7
V: TRBV18
size: once
DNA: TGTGCCAGCTCACCACCGAGGACAGGGGACTACGAGCAGTACTTC
CDR3: CASSPPRTGDYEQYF

D: .
J: TRBJ2-2
V: TRBV6-1
size: .
DNA: TGTGCCAGCAGTGAACCCCCCGGGAGGACAGCCGGGGAGCTGTTTTTT
CDR3: CASSEPPGRTAGELFF

D: .
J: TRBJ2-3
V: TRBV19
size: .
DNA: TGTGCCAGTAGTGCCGCGGGACGAAGCACAGATACGCAGTATTTT
CDR3: CASSAAGRSTDTQYF

D: TRBD2
J: TRBJ2-1
V: TRBV9
size: once
DNA: TGTGCCAGCAGCGTAGAGGGGGTCGGGGGACTAGCGGATTACAATGAGCAGTTCTTC
CDR3: CASSVEGVGGLADYNEQFF

D: TRBD2
J: TRBJ2-1
V: TRBV7-3
size: .
DNA: TGTGCCAGCAGCTTCAGCGGGAGCTCCTACAATGAGCAGTTCTTC
CDR3: CASSFSGSSYNEQFF

D: TRBD1
J: TRBJ1-1
V: TRBV4-1
size: .
DNA: TGCGCCAGCAGCCAAGAAGGGGGCTTGGGTGAAGCTTTCTTT
CDR3: CASSQEGGLGEAFF

D: .
J: TRBJ2-1
V: TRBV11-2
size: .
DNA: TGTGCCAGCGGTGGGTCGACAAATGAGCAGTTCTTC
CDR3: CASGGSTNEQFF

D: .
J: TRBJ1-5
V: TRBV4-1
size: few
DNA: TGCGCCAGCAGCCAGGAACAGGGTTGGGGCAATCAGCCCCAGCATTTT
CDR3: CASSQEQGWGNQPQHF

D: TRBD2
J: TRBJ2-3
V: TRBV3-1/TRBV3-2
size: .
DNA: TGTGCCAGCAGCCAAGATTGGGCGGGGGGAAGCACAGATACGCAGTATTTT
CDR3: CASSQDWAGGSTDTQYF

D: .
J: TRBJ2-7
V: TRBV4-3
size: .
DNA: TGCGCCAGCAGCCAAGAATGGAGGGTCCTCAGCTCCTACGAGCAGTACTTC
CDR3: CASSQEWRVLSSYEQYF

D: .
J: TRBJ1-1
V: TRBV10-1
size: once
DNA: TGCGCCAGCAGCAGGACAGTCCCCGGGGACACTGAAGCTTTCTTT
CDR3: CASSRTVPGDTEAFF

D: TRBD1
J: TRBJ1-4
V: TRBV6-1
size: .
DNA: TGTGCCAGCAGTGAAGGGGGCGGGACAGGGTCCGAAAAACTGTTTTTT
CDR3: CASSEGGGTGSEKLFF

D: TRBD1
J: TRBJ2-2
V: TRBV4-3
size: .
DNA: TGCGCCAGCAGCCAAGTCATATTCCGGGACAGGGAGGATAGCACCGGGGAGCTGTTTTTT
CDR3: CASSQVIFRDREDSTGELFF

D: TRBD2
J: TRBJ2-1
V: TRBV28
size: .
DNA: TGTGCCAGCAGTTCGCCTAGCGGGAGCTCCTACAATGAGCAGTTCTTC
CDR3: CASSSPSGSSYNEQFF

D: TRBD1
J: TRBJ1-5
V: TRBV7-8
size: once
DNA: TGTGCCAGCAGCCCAAAGGACAGGGACCACTCCACTGGCAATCAGCCCCAGCATTTT
CDR3: CASSPKDRDHSTGNQPQHF

D: .
J: TRBJ2-7
V: TRBV21-1
size: .
DNA: .
CDR3: CASSKVCVGQGTYYEQYF

D: TRBD2
J: TRBJ2-5
V: TRBV6-5
size: .
DNA: TGTGCCAGCAGGCTTGGGGGGGTCCAAGAGACCCAGTACTTC
CDR3: CASRLGGVQETQYF

D: .
J: TRBJ1-1
V: TRBV3-1/TRBV3-2
size: .
DNA: TGTGCCAGCAGCCAAGCCAGTGAAGCTTTCTTT
CDR3: CASSQASEAFF

D: TRBD2
J: TRBJ2-5
V: TRBV5-4
size: .
DNA: TGTGCCAGCAGCTTGACTAGCGGGGGTTTGAACCAGTACTTC
CDR3: CASSLTSGGLNQYF

D: TRBD1
J: TRBJ2-7
V: TRBV24-1
size: .
DNA: TGTGCCACCAGTGACCCCGGGACAGGAACCTACGAGCAGTACTTC
CDR3: CATSDPGTGTYEQYF